One sample yielded the 14 T cell receptor beta chains listed below, sequenced in a study of monozygotic twins with inflammatory bowel disease. TCRdb reprocessed the 5' RACE reads, with one entry per CDR3 protein and no DNA. The sample table includes some 330,000 distinct CDR3 sequences. The specimen was blood. Receptor source: a human donor with ulcerative colitis or Crohn's disease, or a healthy co-twin of an affected twin (not recorded which).

V gene TRBV29-1 combines with J gene TRBJ2-3; TCRdb designates TRBD1, a call that cannot be tested without DNA. This CDR3 comprises 12 residues. Germline values: CDR1 SQVTM, CDR2 ANQGSEA. CDR3: CSVDRGTDTQYF.

The chain is built from TRBV21-1 and TRBJ2-1. TRBV21-1 is noted as a pseudogene. This CDR3 spans 15 amino acids. The CDR3 is CASSKIQDLDNEQFF.

The chain is built from TRBV25-1 and TRBJ2-7; TCRdb outputs TRBD1, but without DNA this stays unchecked. The CDR3 contains 15 residues. Germline V gene data show CDR1 as MGHDK and CDR2 as SYGVNS. The CDR3 sequence is CASSDPMRGDYEQYF.

The chain joins TRBV5-5 to TRBJ1-5; absent DNA, TCRdb's TRBD1 call cannot be checked. There are 15 residues in the CDR3. From germline, CDR1 is SGHKS and CDR2 YYEKEE (reference sequence). The CDR3 is CASSTPGTGNQPQHF.

The rearrangement uses TRBV14 and TRBJ1-6. Germline-derived CDR1 and CDR2 are SGHDN and FVKESK. The CDR3 totals 15 residues. CDR3 residues: CASSTSGGPRSPLHF. Full variable domain (remainder filled in from reference TRBV14 and TRBJ1-6): EAGVTQFPSHSVIEKGQTVTLRCDPISGHDNLYWYRRVMGKEIKFLLHFVKESKQDESGMPNNRFLAERTGGTYSTLKVQPAELEDSGVYFCASSTSGGPRSPLHFGNGTRLTVT.

V usage is TRBV20-1 and J usage is TRBJ2-5; TCRdb designates TRBD2, a call that cannot be tested without DNA. CDR3 length equals 14 residues. Per germline, CDR1 DFQATT and CDR2 SNEGSKA (reference sequence). The CDR3 sequence: CSAGPGQTRQTQYF.

V and J are TRBV7-2 and TRBJ2-5; the TCRdb call, TRBD2, lacks DNA for checking. The CDR3 sequence is 12 residues long. CDR1 and CDR2 from the germline V gene are SGHTA and FQGNSA. CDR3 residues: CASSSGTRANYF.

The chain carries TRBV4-2 and TRBJ2-3; no DNA is available, so the TRBD2 call from TCRdb remains unchecked. The CDR3 has 14 amino acids. The germline V gene has CDR1 LGHNA and CDR2 YNFKEQ. CDR3 protein: CASSRAGDTDTQYF.

The chain combines TRBV7-6 with TRBJ2-2; the D gene TCRdb calls, TRBD1, cannot be checked with no DNA. Per the germline V gene, CDR1 is SGHVS and CDR2 is FNYEAQ. This CDR3 has 16 amino acids. The CDR3 sequence: CASSLGDGTNTGELFF.

The gene calls are TRBV5-1 and TRBJ2-7; no DNA is available, so the TRBD1 call from TCRdb remains unchecked. The CDR3 length is 13 residues. Germline lookup yields CDR1 SGHRS and CDR2 YFSETQ. CDR3 region: CASSLDDRGSALF.

The chain joins TRBV7-2 to TRBJ2-1. The germline V gene has CDR1 SGHTA and CDR2 FQGNSA. There are 15 residues in the CDR3. The CDR3 here is CASSLDSFSYNEQFF.

The chain links TRBV24-1 to TRBJ2-2. The CDR3 is 15 residues long. The V gene's germline CDR1 is KGHDR and CDR2 SFDVKD. CDR3 protein: CVTSDPNAGTGELFF.

This chain links TRBV4-3 with TRBJ1-6; TCRdb indicates TRBD1, and absent DNA this call remains unverified. This CDR3 comprises 14 residues. CDR1 and CDR2 (germline): LGHNA, YSLEER. CDR3 sequence reads: CASSQVLGNTPLHF.

The chain employs TRBV7-2 and TRBJ2-2; absent DNA, TCRdb's TRBD2 call cannot be checked. The CDR3 runs to 13 residues. Germline CDR1 and CDR2: SGHTA and FQGNSA. CDR3 sequence: CASTGWGAGELFF.